This T cell receptor beta chain was captured by sequencing in a study of T cell repertoires in cytomegalovirus infection. MiXCR, run by TCRdb on the reads, gives a single entry per CDR3 protein. The sample yields 680,000 or so distinct CDR3 sequences, less than 40% seen once. In its sample, this clonotype was seen a few times. The junction had 15 bases not matched to a gene; V was cut back by 0 bases and J by 8 bases. Germline-derived CDR1 and CDR2 are DFQATT and SNEGSKA (reference sequence). This CDR3 spans 18 amino acids. The clonotype comes from a human donor in good health (CMV status not recorded). Some clones in this sample may be carry-over from other donors' samples. J is TRBJ1-6 and V is TRBV20-1; 8 nucleotides align to TRBD1. The specimen was PBMCs. CDR3 sequence reads: CSARDFRRSDRVDSPLHF. The CDR3 DNA sequence: TGCAGTGCTAGAGATTTTCGACGCTCGGACAGGGTGGATTCACCCCTCCACTTT.